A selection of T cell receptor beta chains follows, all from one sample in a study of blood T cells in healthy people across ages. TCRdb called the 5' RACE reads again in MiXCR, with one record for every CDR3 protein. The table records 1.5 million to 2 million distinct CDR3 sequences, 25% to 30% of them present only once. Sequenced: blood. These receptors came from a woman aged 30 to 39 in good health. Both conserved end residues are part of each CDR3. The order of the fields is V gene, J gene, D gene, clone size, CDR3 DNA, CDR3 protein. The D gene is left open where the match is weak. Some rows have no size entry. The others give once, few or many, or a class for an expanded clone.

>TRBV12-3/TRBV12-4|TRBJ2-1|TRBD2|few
TGTGCCAGCAACTTACTAGCGGGAGGTGATAATGAGCAGTTCTTC
CASNLLAGGDNEQFF
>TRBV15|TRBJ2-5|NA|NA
TGTGCCACCAGCAGAGAACCAGGAAAAGAGACCCAGTACTTC
CATSREPGKETQYF
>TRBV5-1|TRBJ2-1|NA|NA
TGCGCCAGCAGCTTGGGATGGCCTGAGCAGTTCTTC
CASSLGWPEQFF
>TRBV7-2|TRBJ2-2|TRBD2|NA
TGTGCCAGCAGCCCTCTAGCGGGGGGGAGACTCGGGGAGCTGTTTTTT
CASSPLAGGRLGELFF
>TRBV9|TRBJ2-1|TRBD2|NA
TGTGCCAGCAGCGTAGAGAGCGGGGGGGTGAATGAGCAGTTCTTC
CASSVESGGVNEQFF
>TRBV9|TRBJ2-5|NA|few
TGTGCCAGCAGCGTAGGGTACGGGAGAAAGAGGAGAGGAGAGACCCAGTACTTC
CASSVGYGRKRRGETQYF
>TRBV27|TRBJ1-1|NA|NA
TGTGCCAGCAGTTTATACGGACAGCTTATTGAAGCTTTCTTT
CASSLYGQLIEAFF
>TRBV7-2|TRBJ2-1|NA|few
TGTGCCAGCAGCTCCCCCCTTGGGCTAGCTACCTACAATGAGCAGTTCTTC
CASSSPLGLATYNEQFF
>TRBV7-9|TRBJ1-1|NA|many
TGTGCCAGCAGCTTAGCGCCCGGGAACACTGAAGCTTTCTTT
CASSLAPGNTEAFF
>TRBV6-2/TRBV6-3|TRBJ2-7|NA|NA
TGTGCCAGCAGCGACGGACAAGGCGAGCAGTACTTC
CASSDGQGEQYF
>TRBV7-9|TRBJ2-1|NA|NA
TGTGCCAGCAGCTCCAAACAGATAGCGAGCAATGAGCAGTTCTTC
CASSSKQIASNEQFF
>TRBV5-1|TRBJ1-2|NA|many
TGTGCCAGCAGCTTAGGGCAGGTCGACGGCTACACCTTC
CASSLGQVDGYTF
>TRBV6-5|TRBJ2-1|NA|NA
TGTGCCGGCAGTTCGCTCAGGAGCTCCTACAATGAGCAGTTCTTC
CAGSSLRSSYNEQFF
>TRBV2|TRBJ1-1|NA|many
TGTGCCAGCAGTGAACAAATCTCAGGGAGCACTGAAGCTTTCTTT
CASSEQISGSTEAFF
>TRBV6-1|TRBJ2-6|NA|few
TGTGCCAGCAGTCGGGTCGCTTGGGCCAACGTCCTGACTTTC
CASSRVAWANVLTF
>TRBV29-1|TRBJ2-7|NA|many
TGCAGCGTTGCCCCCGTTGGAGACGAGCAGTACTTC
CSVAPVGDEQYF
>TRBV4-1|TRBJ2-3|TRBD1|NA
TGCGCCAGCAGCCCCGGTGAAGGGGGCGTAGATACGCAGTATTTT
CASSPGEGGVDTQYF
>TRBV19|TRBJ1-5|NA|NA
TGTGCCAGTAGATGGCTTAATCAGCCCCAGCATTTT
CASRWLNQPQHF
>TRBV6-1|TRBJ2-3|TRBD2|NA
TGTGCCAGTACCGTCGGGACTAGCGGGGGGGATAGCACAGATACGCAGTATTTT
CASTVGTSGGDSTDTQYF
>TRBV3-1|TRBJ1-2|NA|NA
TGTGCCAGCAGCCAAGTCGGGGGCCTCTATGGCTACACCTTC
CASSQVGGLYGYTF
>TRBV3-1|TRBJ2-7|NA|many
TGTGCCAGCAGCCAAGGGGCCAGTGATTACGAGCAGTACTTC
CASSQGASDYEQYF
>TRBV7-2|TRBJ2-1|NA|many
TGTGCCAGCAGCTTAAAGCCTCTCGAGCAGTTCTTC
CASSLKPLEQFF
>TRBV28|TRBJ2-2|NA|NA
TGTGCCAGCTGTGGCAGGGCCAACACCGGGGAGCTGTTTTTT
CASCGRANTGELFF
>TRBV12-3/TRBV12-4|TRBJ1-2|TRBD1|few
TGTGCCAGCAGCGGACAGGAGAGTTATGGCTACACCTTC
CASSGQESYGYTF
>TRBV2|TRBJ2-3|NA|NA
TGTGCTGATCTGGCGGGGGCCTACACAGATACGCAGTATTTT
CADLAGAYTDTQYF
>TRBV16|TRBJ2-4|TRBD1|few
TGTGCCAGCAGCCAATCGATACGAGGGACAGGGCAGTACTTC
CASSQSIRGTGQYF
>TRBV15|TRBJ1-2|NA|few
TGTGCCACCAGCTCCCGACGGGGGCGGCGCTTCAATGGCTACACCTTC
CATSSRRGRRFNGYTF
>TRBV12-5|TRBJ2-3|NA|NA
TGTGCTAGTGGTTTGGTACTGACTTTCCGCACAGATACGCAGTATTTT
CASGLVLTFRTDTQYF
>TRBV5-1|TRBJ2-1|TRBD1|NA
TGCGCCAGCAGCCACCGACCGGACAGGGCCGGTACTCCGAGGGGCAATGAGCAGTTCTTC
CASSHRPDRAGTPRGNEQFF
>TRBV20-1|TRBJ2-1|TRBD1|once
TGCAGTGCAATCCCGACAGGGGGAACCTACGAGCAGTTCTTC
CSAIPTGGTYEQFF
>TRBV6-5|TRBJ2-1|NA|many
TGTGCCAGCACGGACAGCCCTTACAATGAGCAGTTCTTC
CASTDSPYNEQFF
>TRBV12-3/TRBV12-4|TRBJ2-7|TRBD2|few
TGTGCCAGCAGTTGGACTAGCGGGGGCCCCAACGAGCAGTACTTC
CASSWTSGGPNEQYF
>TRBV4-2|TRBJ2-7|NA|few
TGTGCCAGCAGCCAAGATTTGGTCCTAGCAGAGCCCTACGAGCAGTACTTC
CASSQDLVLAEPYEQYF
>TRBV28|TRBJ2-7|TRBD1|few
TGTGCCAGCAGTTTTGCGGACAGGGAGCAGTACTTC
CASSFADREQYF
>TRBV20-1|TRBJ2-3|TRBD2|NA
TGCAGTGCTCCCGGGCTAGCGGGAGGATCCCAAGATACGCAGTATTTT
CSAPGLAGGSQDTQYF
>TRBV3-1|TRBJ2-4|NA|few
TGTGCCAGCAGCCAAGCGGGACGGCAACTAGCCAAAAACATTCAGTACTTC
CASSQAGRQLAKNIQYF
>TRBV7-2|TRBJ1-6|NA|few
TGTGCCAGCAGCAGCCGGGGAAATGTGTCACCCCTCCACTTT
CASSSRGNVSPLHF
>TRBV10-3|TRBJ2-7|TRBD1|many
TGTGCCATCAGGGGGACAGGGGTCGAGCAGTACTTC
CAIRGTGVEQYF
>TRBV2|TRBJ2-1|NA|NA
TGTGCCAGCACCGTAGGGGGGTTGAGTACCTATGAGCAGTTCTTC
CASTVGGLSTYEQFF
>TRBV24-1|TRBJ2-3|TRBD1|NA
TGTGCCACCAGTGCGACCGGGACCCAGGGGGCTAGCACAGATACGCAGTATTTT
CATSATGTQGASTDTQYF
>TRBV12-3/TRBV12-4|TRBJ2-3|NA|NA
TGTGCCAGCAGTGCATGGGTGGGAACAGATGTGCAGTATTTT
CASSAWVGTDVQYF
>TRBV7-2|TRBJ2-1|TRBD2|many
TGTGCCAGCAGCGTAGGGACTAGCGCCAATGAGCAGTTCTTC
CASSVGTSANEQFF
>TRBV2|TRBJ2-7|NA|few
TGTGCCCTCAAAGGCGGGGATTTAGAGCAGTACTTC
CALKGGDLEQYF
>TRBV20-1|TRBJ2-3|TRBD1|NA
TGCAGTGCTAGAGCGGGCAGGGGGCCTAGCACAGATACGCAGTATTTT
CSARAGRGPSTDTQYF
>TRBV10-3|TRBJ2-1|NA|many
TGTGCCATCCGCGATAGCGCTACATCCTACAATGAGCAGTTCTTC
CAIRDSATSYNEQFF
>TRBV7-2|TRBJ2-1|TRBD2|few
TGTGCCAGCAACCCACCTAGCGGGGACCACAATGAGCAGTTCTTC
CASNPPSGDHNEQFF
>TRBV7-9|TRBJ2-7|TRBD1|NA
TGTGCCAGCAGCTGGACAGGGGAAGGCGAGCAGTACTTC
CASSWTGEGEQYF
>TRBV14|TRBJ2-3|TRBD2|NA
TGTGCCAGCAGCCAAGATCGCCCTAGCGGCCATACGCAGTATTTT
CASSQDRPSGHTQYF
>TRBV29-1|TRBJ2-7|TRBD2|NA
TGCAGCGTTGGTGTGTCGGGAGGGTCTCATGAGCAGTACTTC
CSVGVSGGSHEQYF
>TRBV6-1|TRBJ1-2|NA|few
TGTGCCAGCAGTGACCGCCACCGGGACGGCTACACCTTC
CASSDRHRDGYTF
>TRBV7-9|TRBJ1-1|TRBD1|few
TGTGCCAGCAGCTCGACAGGGAAGGTGAACACTGAAGCTTTCTTT
CASSSTGKVNTEAFF
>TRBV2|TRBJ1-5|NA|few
TGTGCCAGCAGACCCGAAGGACACAATCAGCCCCAGCATTTT
CASRPEGHNQPQHF
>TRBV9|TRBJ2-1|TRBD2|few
TGTGCCAGCAGCGTAAGGGGGACTAGTGTCAATGAGCAGTTCTTC
CASSVRGTSVNEQFF
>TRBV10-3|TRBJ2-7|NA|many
TGTGCCATCAGCGTAGCGGGACAGGGTTCCTACGAGCAGTACTTC
CAISVAGQGSYEQYF
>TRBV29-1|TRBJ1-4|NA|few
TGCAGCGTTTTGGGAAGAGAAGAAAAACTGTTTTTT
CSVLGREEKLFF
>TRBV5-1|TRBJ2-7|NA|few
TGCGCCAGCAGCTTGGCCGAAGACTCCTACGAGCAGTACTTC
CASSLAEDSYEQYF
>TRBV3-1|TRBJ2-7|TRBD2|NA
TGTGCCAGCAGCCAAGCTGCAAGCGGACTAGCGGGGACCGATGAGCAGTACTTC
CASSQAASGLAGTDEQYF
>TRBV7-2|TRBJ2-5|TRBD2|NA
TGTGCCAGCAGCCAAACTGCGGGGGGAAGGTCGGAGACCCAGTACTTC
CASSQTAGGRSETQYF
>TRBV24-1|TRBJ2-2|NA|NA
TGTGCCACCAGTGATTCGGCCCCTACCGGGGAGCTGTTTTTT
CATSDSAPTGELFF
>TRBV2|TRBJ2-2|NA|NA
TGTGCCAGCAAGCGCAGGGGCGCCGGGGAGCTGTTTTTT
CASKRRGAGELFF